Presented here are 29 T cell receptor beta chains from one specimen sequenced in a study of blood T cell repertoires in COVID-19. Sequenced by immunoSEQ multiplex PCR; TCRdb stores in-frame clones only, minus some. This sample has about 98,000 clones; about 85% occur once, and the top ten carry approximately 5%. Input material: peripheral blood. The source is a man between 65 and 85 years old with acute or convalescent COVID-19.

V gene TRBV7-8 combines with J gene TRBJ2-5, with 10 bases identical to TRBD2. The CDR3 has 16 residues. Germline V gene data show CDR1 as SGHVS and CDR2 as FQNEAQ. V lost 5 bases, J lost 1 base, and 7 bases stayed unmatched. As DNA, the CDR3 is TGTGCCAGCAGCCCCCTAGCGGGGGCAATCCAAGAGACCCAGTACTTC. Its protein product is CASSPLAGAIQETQYF.

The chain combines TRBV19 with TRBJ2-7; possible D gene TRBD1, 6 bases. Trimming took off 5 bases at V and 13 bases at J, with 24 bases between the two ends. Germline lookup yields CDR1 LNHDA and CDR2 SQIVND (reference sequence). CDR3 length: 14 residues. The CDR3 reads CASSPMDSSPFRYF. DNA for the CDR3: TGTGCCAGTAGTCCTATGGACAGCTCCCCGTTTCGATACTTC.

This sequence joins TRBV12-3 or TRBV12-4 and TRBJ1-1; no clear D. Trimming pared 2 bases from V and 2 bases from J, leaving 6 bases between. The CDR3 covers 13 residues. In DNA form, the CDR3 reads TGTGCCAGCAGTTTAAACAGTAACACTGAAGCTTTCTTT. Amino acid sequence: CASSLNSNTEAFF.

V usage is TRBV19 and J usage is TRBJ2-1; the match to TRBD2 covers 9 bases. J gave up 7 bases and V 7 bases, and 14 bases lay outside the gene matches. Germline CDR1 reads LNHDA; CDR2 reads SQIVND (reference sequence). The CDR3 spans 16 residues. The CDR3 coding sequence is TGTGCCAGTACCAGCCCAAGCGGGGGGCCTTCTAATGAGCAGTTCTTC. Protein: CASTSPSGGPSNEQFF.

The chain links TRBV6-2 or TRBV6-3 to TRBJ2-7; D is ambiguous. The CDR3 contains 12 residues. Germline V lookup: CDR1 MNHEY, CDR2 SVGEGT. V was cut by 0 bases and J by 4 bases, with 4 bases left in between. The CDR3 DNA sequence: TGTGCCAGCAGTTACTCGTCGTACGAGCAGTACTTC. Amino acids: CASSYSSYEQYF.

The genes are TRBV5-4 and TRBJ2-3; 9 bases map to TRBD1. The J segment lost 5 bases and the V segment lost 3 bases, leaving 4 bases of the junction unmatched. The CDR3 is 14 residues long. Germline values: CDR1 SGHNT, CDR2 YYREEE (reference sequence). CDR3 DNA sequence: TGTGCCAGCAGCTCGGGACAGGGATTAGATACGCAGTATTTT. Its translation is CASSSGQGLDTQYF.

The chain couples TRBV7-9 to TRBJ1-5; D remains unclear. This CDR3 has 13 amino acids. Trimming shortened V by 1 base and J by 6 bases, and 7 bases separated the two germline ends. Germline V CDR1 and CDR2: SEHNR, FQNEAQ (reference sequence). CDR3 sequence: CASSLGGSQPQHF. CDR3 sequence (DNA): TGTGCCAGCAGCTTAGGAGGGAGTCAGCCCCAGCATTTT.

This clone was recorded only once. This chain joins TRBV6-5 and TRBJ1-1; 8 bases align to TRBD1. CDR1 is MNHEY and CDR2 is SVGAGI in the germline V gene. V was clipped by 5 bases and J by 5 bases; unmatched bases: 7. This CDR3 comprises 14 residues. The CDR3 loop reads CASSTTGAGTEAFF. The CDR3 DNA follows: TGTGCCAGCAGTACGACAGGGGCGGGAACTGAAGCTTTCTTT.

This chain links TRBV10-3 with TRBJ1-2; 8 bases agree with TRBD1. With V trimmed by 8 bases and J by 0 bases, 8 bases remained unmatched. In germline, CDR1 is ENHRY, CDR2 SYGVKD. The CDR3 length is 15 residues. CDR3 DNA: TGTGCCATCGTGCCGGGACAGGAGACTAACTATGGCTACACCTTC. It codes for CAIVPGQETNYGYTF.

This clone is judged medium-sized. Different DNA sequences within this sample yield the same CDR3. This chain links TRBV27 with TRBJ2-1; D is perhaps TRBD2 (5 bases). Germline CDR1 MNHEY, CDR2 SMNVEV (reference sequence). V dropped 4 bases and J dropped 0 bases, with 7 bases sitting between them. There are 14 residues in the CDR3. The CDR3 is CASSSGSSYNEQFF. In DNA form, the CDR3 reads TGTGCCAGCAGTTCGGGGAGCTCCTACAATGAGCAGTTCTTC.

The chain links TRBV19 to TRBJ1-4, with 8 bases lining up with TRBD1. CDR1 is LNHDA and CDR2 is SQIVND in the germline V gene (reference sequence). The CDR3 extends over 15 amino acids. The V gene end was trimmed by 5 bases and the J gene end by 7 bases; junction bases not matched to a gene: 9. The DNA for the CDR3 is TGTGCCAGTAGTTTATCGACAGGGGATCGTGAAAAACTGTTTTTT. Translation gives CASSLSTGDREKLFF.

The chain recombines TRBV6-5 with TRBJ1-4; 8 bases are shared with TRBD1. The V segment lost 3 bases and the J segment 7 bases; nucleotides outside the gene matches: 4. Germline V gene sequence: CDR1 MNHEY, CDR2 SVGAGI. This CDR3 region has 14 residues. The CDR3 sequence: CASSYRDRSEKLFF. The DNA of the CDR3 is TGTGCCAGCAGTTATAGGGACAGGAGTGAAAAACTGTTTTTT.

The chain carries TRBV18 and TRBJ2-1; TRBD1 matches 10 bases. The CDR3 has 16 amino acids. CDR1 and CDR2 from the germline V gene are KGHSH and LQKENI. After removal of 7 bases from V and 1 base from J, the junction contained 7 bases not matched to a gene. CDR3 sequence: CASLAGQGRSYNEQFF. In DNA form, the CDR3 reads TGTGCCAGCTTGGCGGGACAGGGGAGGTCCTACAATGAGCAGTTCTTC.

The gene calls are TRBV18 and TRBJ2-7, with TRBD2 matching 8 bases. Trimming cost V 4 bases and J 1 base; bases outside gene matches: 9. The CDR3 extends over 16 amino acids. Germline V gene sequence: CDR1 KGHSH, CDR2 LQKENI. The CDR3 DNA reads TGTGCCAGCTCACTCAGCGGGGGTAAAGGGTCCTACGAGCAGTACGTC. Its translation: CASSLSGGKGSYEQYV.

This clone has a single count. CDR3 sequence: CASSFEWLAANEQFF. In DNA, the CDR3 is TGTGCCAGCAGTTTCGAATGGCTAGCCGCAAATGAGCAGTTCTTC. This rearrangement joins TRBV6-5 to TRBJ2-1; TRBD2 might be the D (5 bases). The CDR3 runs to 15 residues. Looked up from germline, CDR1 is MNHEY and CDR2 is SVGAGI. V gave up 4 bases and J gave up 7 bases, with 17 bases separating them.

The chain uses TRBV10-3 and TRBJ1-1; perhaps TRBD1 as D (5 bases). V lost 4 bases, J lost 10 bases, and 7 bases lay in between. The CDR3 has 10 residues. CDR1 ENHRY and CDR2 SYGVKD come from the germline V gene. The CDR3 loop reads CAISAGRAFF. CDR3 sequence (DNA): TGTGCCATCAGTGCAGGGCGAGCTTTCTTT.

The CDR3 is CASSGLTGSKNSPLHF. The CDR3 nucleotides read TGTGCCAGCAGTGGGCTAACAGGGTCGAAGAATTCACCCCTCCACTTT. This sequence joins TRBV6-1 and TRBJ1-6; TRBD1 is a possible D gene (6 bases). Germline V gene lookup returns CDR1 MNHNS and CDR2 SASEGT. CDR3 length equals 16 residues. V gave up 4 bases and J gave up 7 bases, with 17 bases separating them.

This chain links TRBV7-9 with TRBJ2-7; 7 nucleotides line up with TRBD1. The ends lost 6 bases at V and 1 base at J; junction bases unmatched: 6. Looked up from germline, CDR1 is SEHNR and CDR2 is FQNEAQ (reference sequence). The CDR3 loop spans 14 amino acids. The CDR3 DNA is TGTGCCAGCAGTGGGACAGCTTCTTCCTACGAGCAGTACTTC. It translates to CASSGTASSYEQYF.

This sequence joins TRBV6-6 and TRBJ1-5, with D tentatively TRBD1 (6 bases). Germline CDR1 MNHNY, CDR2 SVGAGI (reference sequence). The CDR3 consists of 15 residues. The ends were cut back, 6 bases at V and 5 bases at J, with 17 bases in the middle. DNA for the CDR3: TGTGCCAGCAGCCTCCCAGGGGTCGGGGATCAGCCCCAGCATTTT. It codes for CASSLPGVGDQPQHF.

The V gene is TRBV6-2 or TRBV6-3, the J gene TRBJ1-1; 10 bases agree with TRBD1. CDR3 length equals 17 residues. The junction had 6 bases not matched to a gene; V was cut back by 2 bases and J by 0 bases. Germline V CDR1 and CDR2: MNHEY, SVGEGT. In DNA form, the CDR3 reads TGTGCCAGCAGTTACCCGACAGGGGGCTTCATGAACACTGAAGCTTTCTTT. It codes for CASSYPTGGFMNTEAFF.

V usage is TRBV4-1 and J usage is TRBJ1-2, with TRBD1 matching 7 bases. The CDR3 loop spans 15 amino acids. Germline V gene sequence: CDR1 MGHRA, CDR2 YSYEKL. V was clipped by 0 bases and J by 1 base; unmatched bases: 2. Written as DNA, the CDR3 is TGCGCCAGCAGCCAAGACAGGGGGAATAACTATGGCTACACCTTC. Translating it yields CASSQDRGNNYGYTF.

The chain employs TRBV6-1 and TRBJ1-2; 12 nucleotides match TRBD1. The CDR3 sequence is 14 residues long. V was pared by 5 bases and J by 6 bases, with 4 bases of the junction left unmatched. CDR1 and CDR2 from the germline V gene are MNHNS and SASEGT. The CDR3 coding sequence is TGTGCCAGCAGTTTCGGGACAGGGGGCGATGGCTACACCTTC. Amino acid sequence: CASSFGTGGDGYTF.

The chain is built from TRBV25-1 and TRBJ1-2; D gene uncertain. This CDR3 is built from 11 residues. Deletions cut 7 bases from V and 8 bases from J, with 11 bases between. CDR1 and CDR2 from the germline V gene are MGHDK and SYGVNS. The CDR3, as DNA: TGTGCCAGCAATCGGGATAGCGGCTACACCTTC. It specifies CASNRDSGYTF.

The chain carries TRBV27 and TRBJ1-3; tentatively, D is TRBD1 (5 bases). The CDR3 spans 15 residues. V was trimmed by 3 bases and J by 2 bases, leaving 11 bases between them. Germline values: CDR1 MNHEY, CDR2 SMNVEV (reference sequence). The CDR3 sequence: CASSFAQGAGNTIYF. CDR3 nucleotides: TGTGCCAGCAGTTTCGCCCAAGGGGCTGGAAACACCATATATTTT.

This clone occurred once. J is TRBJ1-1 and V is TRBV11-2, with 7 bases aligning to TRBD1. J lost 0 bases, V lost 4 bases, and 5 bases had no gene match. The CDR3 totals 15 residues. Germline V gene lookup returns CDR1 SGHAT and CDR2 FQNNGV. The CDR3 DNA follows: TGTGCCAGCAGCTCAAGGGACAGAATGAACACTGAAGCTTTCTTT. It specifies CASSSRDRMNTEAFF.

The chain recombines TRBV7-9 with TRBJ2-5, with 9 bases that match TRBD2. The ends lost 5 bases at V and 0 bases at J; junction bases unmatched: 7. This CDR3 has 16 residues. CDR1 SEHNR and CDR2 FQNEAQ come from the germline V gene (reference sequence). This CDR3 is CASSPPSGGNQETQYF. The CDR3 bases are TGTGCCAGCAGCCCCCCAAGCGGGGGGAACCAAGAGACCCAGTACTTC.

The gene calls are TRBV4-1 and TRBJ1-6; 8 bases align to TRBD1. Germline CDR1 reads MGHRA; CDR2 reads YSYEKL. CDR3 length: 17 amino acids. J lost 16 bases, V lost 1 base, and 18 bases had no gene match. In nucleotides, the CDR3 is TGCGCCAGCAGCCAAGCAGCGAGGGGGACAGGTCTCGTGGGACTCCACTTT. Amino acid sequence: CASSQAARGTGLVGLHF.

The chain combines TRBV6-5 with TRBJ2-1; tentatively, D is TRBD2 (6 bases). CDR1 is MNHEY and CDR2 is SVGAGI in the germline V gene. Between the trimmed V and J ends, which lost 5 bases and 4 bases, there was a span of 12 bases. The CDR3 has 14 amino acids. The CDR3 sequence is CASSTSGEYNEQFF. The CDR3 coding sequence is TGTGCCAGCAGTACCTCGGGGGAATACAATGAGCAGTTCTTC.

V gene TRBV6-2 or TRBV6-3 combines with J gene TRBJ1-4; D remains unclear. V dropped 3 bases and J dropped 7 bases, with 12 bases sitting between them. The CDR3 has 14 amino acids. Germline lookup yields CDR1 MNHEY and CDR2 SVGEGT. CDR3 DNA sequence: TGTGCCAGCAGTTATGAGGGCTATGTTGAAAAACTGTTTTTT. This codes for CASSYEGYVEKLFF.